One sample yielded the 10 T cell receptor beta chains listed below, sequenced in a study of blood T cell repertoires in COVID-19. The data were produced by immunoSEQ multiplex PCR, yet TCRdb's version contains in-frame clones alone and is incomplete. The sample records about 250,000 clones, 70% to 90% being singletons. Sequencing was performed on peripheral blood. These receptors were taken from a woman in her twenties or thirties with COVID-19, enrolled during active disease.

The chain links TRBV3-1 (or the pseudogene TRBV3-2) to TRBJ1-2; D gene uncertain. The germline CDR1 and CDR2 sequences are LGHDT and YNNKEL (reference sequence). The CDR3 runs 13 residues. With 1 base removed from V and 7 bases from J, the gap between germline ends came to 10 bases. The CDR3 sequence: CASSQGGRGGYTF. CDR3 coding DNA: TGTGCCAGCAGCCAAGGAGGGAGAGGTGGCTACACCTTC.

The chain links TRBV4-1 to TRBJ2-3; perhaps TRBD2 as D (7 bases). CDR1 MGHRA and CDR2 YSYEKL come from the germline V gene. Deletions cut 2 bases from V and 2 bases from J, with 11 bases between. This CDR3 region has 15 residues. CDR3 sequence (DNA): TGCGCCAGCAGCCAAACGGGGGGCCTCACAGATACGCAGTATTTT. It encodes CASSQTGGLTDTQYF.

This CDR3 reads CASSLSRDRSTGELFF. The CDR3 DNA is TGTGCCAGCAGCTTAAGTCGGGATCGGAGTACCGGGGAGCTGTTTTTT. The rearrangement uses TRBV7-2 and TRBJ2-2; perhaps TRBD2 as D (5 bases). The CDR3 covers 16 residues. The germline gives CDR1 SGHTA, CDR2 FQGNSA. V dropped 2 bases and J dropped 5 bases, with 15 bases sitting between them.

The V gene is TRBV5-3, the J gene TRBJ2-3; D might be TRBD2 (6 bases). TRBV5-3 belongs to the ORF category, with a function that is uncertain. The CDR3 is 15 amino acids. V lost 3 bases and J lost 6, with 17 bases in between. This CDR3 is CARSYGLPEEDTQYF. Written as DNA, the CDR3 is TGTGCCAGAAGCTATGGACTACCGGAAGAGGATACGCAGTATTTT.

The chain employs TRBV9 and TRBJ2-4, with D possibly matching TRBD1 (5 bases). The germline CDR1 and CDR2 sequences are SGDLS and YYNGEE. CDR3 length: 15 residues. Trimming took off 3 bases at V and 2 bases at J, with 12 bases between the two ends. The CDR3 is CASSALQGSKNIQYF. As DNA, the CDR3 is TGTGCCAGCAGCGCCCTCCAGGGATCCAAAAACATTCAGTACTTC.

The chain couples TRBV4-1 to TRBJ2-7; the match to TRBD2 covers 9 bases. Germline CDR1 and CDR2: MGHRA and YSYEKL. This CDR3 is 16 amino acids long. J was trimmed by 2 bases and V by 4 bases; bases with no gene match: 9. The CDR3 loop is CASSPTSSGGPYEQYF. CDR3 nucleotide sequence: TGCGCCAGCAGCCCTACCAGTAGCGGGGGCCCCTACGAGCAGTACTTC.

The chain joins TRBV30 to TRBJ2-1, with TRBD2 matching 9 bases. This CDR3 has 14 residues. Germline V gene data show CDR1 as GTSNPN and CDR2 as SVGIG (reference sequence). The V segment lost 2 bases and the J segment 9 bases; nucleotides outside the gene matches: 8. Written as DNA, the CDR3 is TGTGCCTGGAGTTCGAAGCGGGAGGTCAGTGAGCAGTTCTTC. This encodes CAWSSKREVSEQFF. The variable domain in full, completed from reference TRBV30 and TRBJ2-1, reads SQTIHQWPATLVQPVGSPLSLECTVEGTSNPNLYWYRQAAGRGLQLLFYSVGIGQISSEVPQNLSASRPQDRQFILSSKKLLLSDSGFYLCAWSSKREVSEQFFGPGTRLTVL.

V usage is TRBV7-2 and J usage is TRBJ2-3, with 8 positions matching TRBD2. Unmatched junction bases numbered 6, after V lost 5 bases and J lost 5 bases. This CDR3 spans 14 amino acids. Germline V gives CDR1 SGHTA, CDR2 FQGNSA. The CDR3: CASSEKREIDTQYF. The CDR3 nucleotides read TGTGCCAGCAGCGAGAAGCGGGAGATAGATACGCAGTATTTT.

In its sample, this clone was seen many times. The V and J genes are TRBV11-2 and TRBJ2-7; TRBD1 matches 9 bases. The CDR3 runs to 15 residues. Germline V gives CDR1 SGHAT, CDR2 FQNNGV. V gave up 1 base and J gave up 5 bases; unmatched junction bases: 6. For the CDR3, the DNA is TGTGCCAGCAGCTTAGGGGACAGGGATCTCCACGAGCAGTACTTC. As protein: CASSLGDRDLHEQYF.

The chain has TRBV18 and TRBJ1-2; D remains ambiguous. This CDR3 spans 17 amino acids. The germline V gene has CDR1 KGHSH and CDR2 LQKENI. V was trimmed by 4 bases and J by 0 bases, leaving 18 bases between them. The CDR3 bases are TGTGCCAGCTCACGCTCGCTTGAGCGATCGGCTAACTATGGCTACACCTTC. Amino acids: CASSRSLERSANYGYTF.